This T cell receptor beta chain was captured in a study of human T cells and chemical hapten exposure. About the research overall: Variation in per-sample TCR yields came mainly from small pooled library volume differences.

Germline V gives CDR1 ENHRY, CDR2 SYGVKD. This CDR3 has 14 amino acids. With 2 bases clipped from V and 3 bases from J, the junction kept 2 bases outside the gene matches. Study results and caveats: The study found that DPC sensitization did not change TCRs above 1 in 1000 frequency.

Individual cDNA molecules received unique molecular identifiers in the library. Per the original data handling: TCRs per sample had a median of approximately 88,000 and ranged from roughly 23,224 to 700,000. TCRdb recomputed calls from the 5' RACE reads with MiXCR, one row per CDR3 protein. The V and J calls were not made by the authors but by TCRdb's processing. The table has under 150,000 distinct CDR3 sequences, around 20% seen once; the top ten hold around 2.8%. Total RNA was isolated from unfractionated whole blood. As concerns this clonotype: Antigen: not known.

V and J are TRBV10-3 and TRBJ1-2; TRBD1 agrees at 8 bases. This receptor was identified in a human donor in good health. In DNA form, the CDR3 reads TGTGCCATCAGTGAGGGACAGGGCTACTATGGCTACACCTTC. Residues: CAISEGQGYYGYTF.